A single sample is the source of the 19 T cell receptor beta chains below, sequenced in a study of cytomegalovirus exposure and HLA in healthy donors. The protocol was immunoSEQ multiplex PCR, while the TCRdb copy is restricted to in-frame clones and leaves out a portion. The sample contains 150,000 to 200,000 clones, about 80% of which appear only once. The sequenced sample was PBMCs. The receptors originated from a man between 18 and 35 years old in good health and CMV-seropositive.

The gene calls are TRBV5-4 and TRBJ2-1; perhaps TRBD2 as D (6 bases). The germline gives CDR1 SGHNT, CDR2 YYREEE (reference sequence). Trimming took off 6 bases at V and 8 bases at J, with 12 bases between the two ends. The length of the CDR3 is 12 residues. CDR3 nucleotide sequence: TGTGCCAGCAAGGGACTGTCGGATGAGCAGTTCTTC. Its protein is CASKGLSDEQFF.

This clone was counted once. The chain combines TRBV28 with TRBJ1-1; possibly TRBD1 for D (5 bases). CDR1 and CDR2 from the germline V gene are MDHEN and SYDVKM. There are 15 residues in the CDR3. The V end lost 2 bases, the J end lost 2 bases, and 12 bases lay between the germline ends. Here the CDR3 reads CASSLQAGSNTEAFF. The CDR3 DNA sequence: TGTGCCAGCAGTTTACAGGCAGGGTCCAACACTGAAGCTTTCTTT.

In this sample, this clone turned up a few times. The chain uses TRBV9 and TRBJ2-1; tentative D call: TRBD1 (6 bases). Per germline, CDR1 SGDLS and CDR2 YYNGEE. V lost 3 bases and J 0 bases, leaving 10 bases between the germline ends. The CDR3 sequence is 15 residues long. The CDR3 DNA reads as TGTGCCAGCAGCGACAGGGAAGACTCCTACAATGAGCAGTTCTTC. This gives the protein CASSDREDSYNEQFF.

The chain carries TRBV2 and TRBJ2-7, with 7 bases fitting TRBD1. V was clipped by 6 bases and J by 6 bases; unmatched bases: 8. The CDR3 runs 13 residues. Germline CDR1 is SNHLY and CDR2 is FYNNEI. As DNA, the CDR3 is TGTGCCAGCAGGGGCAGGGGGTTCGGCGAGCAGTACTTC. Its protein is CASRGRGFGEQYF. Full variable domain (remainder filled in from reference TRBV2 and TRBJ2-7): EPEVTQTPSHQVTQMGQEVILRCVPISNHLYFYWYRQILGQKVEFLVSFYNNEISEKSEIFDDQFSVERPDGSNFTLKIRSTKLEDSAMYFCASRGRGFGEQYFGPGTRLTVT.

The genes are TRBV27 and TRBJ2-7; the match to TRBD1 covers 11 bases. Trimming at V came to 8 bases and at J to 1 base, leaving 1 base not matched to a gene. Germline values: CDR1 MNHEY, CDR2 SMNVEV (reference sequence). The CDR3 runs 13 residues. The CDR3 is CASWDRGSYEQYF. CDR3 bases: TGTGCCAGCTGGGACAGGGGGTCCTACGAGCAGTACTTC.

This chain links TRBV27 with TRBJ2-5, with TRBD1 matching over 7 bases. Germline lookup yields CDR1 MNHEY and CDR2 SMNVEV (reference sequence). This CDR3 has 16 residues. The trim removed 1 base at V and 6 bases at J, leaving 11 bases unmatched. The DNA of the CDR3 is TGTGCCAGCAGTTTATACCCTCGCCAGGGGGAGAAGACCCAGTACTTC. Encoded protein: CASSLYPRQGEKTQYF.

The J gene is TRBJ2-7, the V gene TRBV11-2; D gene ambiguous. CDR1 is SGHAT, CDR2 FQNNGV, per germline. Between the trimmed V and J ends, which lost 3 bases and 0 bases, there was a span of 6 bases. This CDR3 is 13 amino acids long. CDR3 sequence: CASSFRSSYEQYF. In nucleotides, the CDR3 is TGTGCCAGCAGCTTCCGGAGCTCCTACGAGCAGTACTTC.

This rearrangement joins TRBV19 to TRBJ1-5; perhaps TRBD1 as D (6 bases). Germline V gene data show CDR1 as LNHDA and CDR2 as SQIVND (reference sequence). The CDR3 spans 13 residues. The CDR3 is CSSSGGPDQPQHF. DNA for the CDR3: TGTTCATCCTCCGGGGGGCCTGATCAGCCCCAGCATTTT.

CDR3: CASSSLPGTGRNEQFF. The CDR3 DNA sequence: TGTGCCAGCTCATCTTTACCCGGGACAGGGAGGAATGAGCAGTTCTTC. The V and J genes are TRBV18 and TRBJ2-1; 9 bases align to TRBD1. In germline, CDR1 is KGHSH, CDR2 LQKENI. J was trimmed by 7 bases and V by 5 bases; bases with no gene match: 12. The CDR3 is made up of 16 amino acids. Full variable domain (rest looked up from reference TRBV18 and TRBJ2-1): NAGVMQNPRHLVRRRGQEARLRCSPMKGHSHVYWYRQLPEEGLKFMVYLQKENIIDESGMPKERFSAEFPKEGPSILRIQQVVRGDSAAYFCASSSLPGTGRNEQFFGPGTRLTVL.

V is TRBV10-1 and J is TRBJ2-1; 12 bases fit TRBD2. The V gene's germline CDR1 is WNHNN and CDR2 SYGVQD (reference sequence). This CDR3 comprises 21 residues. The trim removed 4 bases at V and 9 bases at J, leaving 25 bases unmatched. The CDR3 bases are TGCGCCAGCAGTGCCCCCACTCCTATTCTAGCGGGAGGGCCTATTATGGCTGAGCAGTTCTTC. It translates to CASSAPTPILAGGPIMAEQFF.

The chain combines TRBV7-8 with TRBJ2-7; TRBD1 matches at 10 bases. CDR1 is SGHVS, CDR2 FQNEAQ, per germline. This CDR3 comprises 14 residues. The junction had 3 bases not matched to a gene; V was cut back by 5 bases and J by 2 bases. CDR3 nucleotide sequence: TGTGCCAGCAGCGACGACAGGGGGCCCTACGAGCAGTACTTC. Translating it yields CASSDDRGPYEQYF.

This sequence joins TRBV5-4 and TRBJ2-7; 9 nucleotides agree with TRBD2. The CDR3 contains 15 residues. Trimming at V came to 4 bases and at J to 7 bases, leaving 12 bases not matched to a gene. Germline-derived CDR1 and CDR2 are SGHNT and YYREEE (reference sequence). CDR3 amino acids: CASSGRGSGSWEQYF. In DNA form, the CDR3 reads TGTGCCAGCAGCGGTCGTGGTAGCGGGAGTTGGGAGCAGTACTTC. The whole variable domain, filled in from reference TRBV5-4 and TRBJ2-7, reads ETGVTQSPTHLIKTRGQQVTLRCSSQSGHNTVSWYQQALGQGPQFIFQYYREEENGRGNFPPRFSGLQFPNYSSELNVNALELDDSALYLCASSGRGSGSWEQYFGPGTRLTVT.

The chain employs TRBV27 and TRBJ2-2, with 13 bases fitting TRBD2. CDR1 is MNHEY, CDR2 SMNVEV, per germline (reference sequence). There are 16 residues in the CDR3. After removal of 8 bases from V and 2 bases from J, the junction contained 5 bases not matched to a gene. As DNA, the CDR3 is TGTGCCAGCGGAAAGGGACTAGCGGGAAACACCGGGGAGCTGTTTTTT. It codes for CASGKGLAGNTGELFF.

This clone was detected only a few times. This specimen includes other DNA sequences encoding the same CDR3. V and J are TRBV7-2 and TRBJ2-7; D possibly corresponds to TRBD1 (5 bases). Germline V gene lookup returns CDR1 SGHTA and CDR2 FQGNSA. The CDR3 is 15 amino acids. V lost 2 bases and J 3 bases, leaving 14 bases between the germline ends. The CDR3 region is CASSLRGQGSYEQYF. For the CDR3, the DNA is TGTGCCAGCAGCTTACGTGGGCAGGGAAGCTACGAGCAGTACTTC.

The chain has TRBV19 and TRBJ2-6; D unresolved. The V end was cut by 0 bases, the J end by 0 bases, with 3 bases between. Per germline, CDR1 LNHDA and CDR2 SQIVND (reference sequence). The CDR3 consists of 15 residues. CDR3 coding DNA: TGTGCCAGTAGTATAGACAGCTCTGGGGCCAACGTCCTGACTTTC. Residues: CASSIDSSGANVLTF.

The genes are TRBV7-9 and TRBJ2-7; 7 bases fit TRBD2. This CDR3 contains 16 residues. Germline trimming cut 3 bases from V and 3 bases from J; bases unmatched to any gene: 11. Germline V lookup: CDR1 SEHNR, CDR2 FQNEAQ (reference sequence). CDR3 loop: CASSFDRRGLDYEQYF. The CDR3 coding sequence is TGTGCCAGCAGCTTTGATAGGCGGGGGTTAGACTACGAGCAGTACTTC.

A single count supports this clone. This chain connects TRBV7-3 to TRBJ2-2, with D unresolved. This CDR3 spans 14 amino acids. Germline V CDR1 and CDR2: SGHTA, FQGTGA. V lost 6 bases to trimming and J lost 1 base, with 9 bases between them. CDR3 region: CASSRGGNTGELFF. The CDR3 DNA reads TGTGCCAGCAGTCGAGGCGGGAACACCGGGGAGCTGTTTTTT.

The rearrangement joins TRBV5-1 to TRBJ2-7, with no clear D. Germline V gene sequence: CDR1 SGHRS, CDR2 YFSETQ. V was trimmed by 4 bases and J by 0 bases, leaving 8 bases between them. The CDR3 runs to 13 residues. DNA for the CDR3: TGCGCCAGCAGCGCCTACTCCTCCTACGAGCAGTACTTC. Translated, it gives CASSAYSSYEQYF.

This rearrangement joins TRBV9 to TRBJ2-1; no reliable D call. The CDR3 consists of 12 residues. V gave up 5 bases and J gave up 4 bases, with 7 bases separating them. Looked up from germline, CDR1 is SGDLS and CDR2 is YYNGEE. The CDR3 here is CASSYNYNEQFF. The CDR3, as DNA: TGTGCCAGCAGTTATAATTACAATGAGCAGTTCTTC.